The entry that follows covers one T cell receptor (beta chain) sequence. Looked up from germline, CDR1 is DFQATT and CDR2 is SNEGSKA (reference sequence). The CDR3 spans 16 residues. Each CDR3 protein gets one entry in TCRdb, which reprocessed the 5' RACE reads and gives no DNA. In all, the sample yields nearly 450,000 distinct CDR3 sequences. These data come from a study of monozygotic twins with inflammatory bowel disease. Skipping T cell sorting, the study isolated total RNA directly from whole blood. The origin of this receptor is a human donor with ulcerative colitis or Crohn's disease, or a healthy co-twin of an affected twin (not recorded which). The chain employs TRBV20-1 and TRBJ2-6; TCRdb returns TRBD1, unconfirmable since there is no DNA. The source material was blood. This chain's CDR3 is CSARPGTGTGANVLTF.